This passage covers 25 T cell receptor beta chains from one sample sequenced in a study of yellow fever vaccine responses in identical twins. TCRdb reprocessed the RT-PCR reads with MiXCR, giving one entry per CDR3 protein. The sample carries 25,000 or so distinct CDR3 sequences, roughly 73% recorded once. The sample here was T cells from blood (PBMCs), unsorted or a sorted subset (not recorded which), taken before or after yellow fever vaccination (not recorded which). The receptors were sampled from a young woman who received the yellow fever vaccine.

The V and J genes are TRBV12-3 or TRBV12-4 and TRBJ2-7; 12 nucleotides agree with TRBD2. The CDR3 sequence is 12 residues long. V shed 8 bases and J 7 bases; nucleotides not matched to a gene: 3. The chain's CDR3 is CASRLAGVEQYF. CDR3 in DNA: TGTGCCAGCCGACTAGCGGGAGTTGAGCAGTACTTC.

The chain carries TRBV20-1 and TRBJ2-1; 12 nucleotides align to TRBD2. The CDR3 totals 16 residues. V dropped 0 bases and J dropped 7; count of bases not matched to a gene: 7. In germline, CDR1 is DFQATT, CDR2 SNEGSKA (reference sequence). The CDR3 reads CSARDPLAGGPNEQFF. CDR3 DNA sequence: TGCAGTGCTAGAGATCCCCTAGCGGGAGGGCCGAATGAGCAGTTCTTC.

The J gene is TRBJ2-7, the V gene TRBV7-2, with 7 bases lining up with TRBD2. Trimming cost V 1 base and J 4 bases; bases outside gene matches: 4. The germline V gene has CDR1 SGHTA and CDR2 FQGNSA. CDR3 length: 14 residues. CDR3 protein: CASSLGLAVYEQYF. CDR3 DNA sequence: TGTGCCAGCAGCTTAGGACTAGCAGTTTACGAGCAGTACTTC.

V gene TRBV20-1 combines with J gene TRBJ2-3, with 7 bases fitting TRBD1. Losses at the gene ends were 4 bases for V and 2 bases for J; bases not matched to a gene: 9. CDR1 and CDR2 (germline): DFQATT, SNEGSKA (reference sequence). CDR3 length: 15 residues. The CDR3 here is CSAIANRGNTDTQYF. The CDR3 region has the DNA TGCAGTGCTATAGCGAACAGGGGAAACACAGATACGCAGTATTTT.

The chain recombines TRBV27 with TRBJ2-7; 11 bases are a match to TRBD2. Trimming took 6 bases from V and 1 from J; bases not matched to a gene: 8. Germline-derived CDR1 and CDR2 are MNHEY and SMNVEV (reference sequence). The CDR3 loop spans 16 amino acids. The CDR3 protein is CASRWDGTSGSYEQYF. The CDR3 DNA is TGTGCCAGCAGATGGGACGGGACTAGCGGATCCTACGAGCAGTACTTC.

CDR3 loop: CASSFLAASSYNEQFF. The CDR3 coding sequence is TGTGCCAGCAGCTTCCTAGCGGCAAGCTCCTACAATGAGCAGTTCTTC. The chain links TRBV7-3 to TRBJ2-1; TRBD2 aligns across 7 bases. The CDR3 has 16 amino acids. After removal of 3 bases from V and 0 bases from J, the junction contained 5 bases not matched to a gene. The germline V gene encodes CDR1 SGHTA and CDR2 FQGTGA.

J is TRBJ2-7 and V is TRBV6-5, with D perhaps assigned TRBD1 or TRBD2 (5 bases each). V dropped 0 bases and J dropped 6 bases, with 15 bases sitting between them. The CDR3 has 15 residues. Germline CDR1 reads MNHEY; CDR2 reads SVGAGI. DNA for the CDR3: TGTGCCAGCAGTTACTCCCGTCTAGTGGGACCCGAGCAGTACTTC. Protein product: CASSYSRLVGPEQYF.

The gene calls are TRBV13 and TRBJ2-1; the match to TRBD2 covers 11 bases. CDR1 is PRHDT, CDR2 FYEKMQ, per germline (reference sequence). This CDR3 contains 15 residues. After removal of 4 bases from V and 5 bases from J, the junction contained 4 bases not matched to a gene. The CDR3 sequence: CASSSRLAGHNEQFF. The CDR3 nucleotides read TGTGCCAGCAGCTCCCGACTAGCGGGGCACAATGAGCAGTTCTTC. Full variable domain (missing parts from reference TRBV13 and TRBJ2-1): AAGVIQSPRHLIKEKRETATLKCYPIPRHDTVYWYQQGPGQDPQFLISFYEKMQSDKGSIPDRFSAQQFSDYHSELNMSSLELGDSALYFCASSSRLAGHNEQFFGPGTRLTVL.

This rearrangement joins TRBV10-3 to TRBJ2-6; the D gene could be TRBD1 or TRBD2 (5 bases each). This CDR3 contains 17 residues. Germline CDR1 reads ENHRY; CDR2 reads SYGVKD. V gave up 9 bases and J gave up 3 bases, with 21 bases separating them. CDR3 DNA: TGTGCCATAGACCCGGGACCGACTTTCGGTGGGGCCAACGTCCTGACTTTC. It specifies CAIDPGPTFGGANVLTF.

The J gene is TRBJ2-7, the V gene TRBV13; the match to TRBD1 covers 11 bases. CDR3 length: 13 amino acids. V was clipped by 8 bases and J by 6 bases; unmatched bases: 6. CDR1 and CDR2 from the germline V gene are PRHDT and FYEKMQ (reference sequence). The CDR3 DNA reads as TGTGCCAGCGGACAGGGGGCTTCTCCCGAGCAGTACGTC. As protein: CASGQGASPEQYV.

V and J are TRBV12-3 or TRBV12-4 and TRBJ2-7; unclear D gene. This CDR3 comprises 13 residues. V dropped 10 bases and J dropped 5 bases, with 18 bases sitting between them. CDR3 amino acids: CATIGPSHHEQYF. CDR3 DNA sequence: TGTGCCACCATCGGGCCGTCCCACCACGAGCAGTACTTC.

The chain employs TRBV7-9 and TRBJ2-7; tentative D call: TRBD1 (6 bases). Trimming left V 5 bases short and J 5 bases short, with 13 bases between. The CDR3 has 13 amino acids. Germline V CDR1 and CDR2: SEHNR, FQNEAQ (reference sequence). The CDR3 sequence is CASSTQGWDEQYF. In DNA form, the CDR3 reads TGTGCCAGCAGCACACAGGGATGGGACGAGCAGTACTTC.

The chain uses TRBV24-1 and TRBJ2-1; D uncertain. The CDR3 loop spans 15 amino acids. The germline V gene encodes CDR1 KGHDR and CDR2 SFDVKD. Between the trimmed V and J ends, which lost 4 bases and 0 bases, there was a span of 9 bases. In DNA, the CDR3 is TGTGCCACCAGTGACATCCAACTCTCCTACAATGAGCAGTTCTTC. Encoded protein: CATSDIQLSYNEQFF.

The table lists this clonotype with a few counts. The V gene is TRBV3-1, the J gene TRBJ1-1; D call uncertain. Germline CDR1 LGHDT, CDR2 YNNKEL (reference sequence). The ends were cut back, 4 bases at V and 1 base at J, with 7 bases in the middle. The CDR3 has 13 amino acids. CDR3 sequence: CASSRGTNTEAFF. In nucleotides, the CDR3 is TGTGCCAGCAGCCGAGGAACGAACACTGAAGCTTTCTTT.

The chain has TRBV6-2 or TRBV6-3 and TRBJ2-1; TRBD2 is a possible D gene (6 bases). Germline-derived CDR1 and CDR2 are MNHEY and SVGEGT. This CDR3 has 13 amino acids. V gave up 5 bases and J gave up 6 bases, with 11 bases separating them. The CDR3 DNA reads TGTGCCAGCAGTCACCAAGCGGGCAATGAGCAGTTCTTC. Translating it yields CASSHQAGNEQFF.

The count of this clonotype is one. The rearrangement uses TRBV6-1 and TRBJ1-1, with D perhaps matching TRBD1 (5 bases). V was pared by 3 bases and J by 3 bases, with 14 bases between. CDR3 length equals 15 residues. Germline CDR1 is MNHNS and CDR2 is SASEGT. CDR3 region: CASSDPGWADTEAFF. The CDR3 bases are TGTGCCAGCAGTGATCCAGGGTGGGCGGACACTGAAGCTTTCTTT.

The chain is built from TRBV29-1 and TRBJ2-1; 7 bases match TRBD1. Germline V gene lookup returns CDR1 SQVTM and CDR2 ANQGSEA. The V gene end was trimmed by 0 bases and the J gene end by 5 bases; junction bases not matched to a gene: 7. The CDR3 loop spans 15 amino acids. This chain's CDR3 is CSVEDGTVADNEQFF. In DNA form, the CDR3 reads TGCAGCGTTGAAGATGGGACAGTAGCAGACAATGAGCAGTTCTTC.

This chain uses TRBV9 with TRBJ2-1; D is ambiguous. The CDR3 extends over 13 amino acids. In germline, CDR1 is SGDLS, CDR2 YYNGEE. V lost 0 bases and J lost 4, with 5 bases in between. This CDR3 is CASSVGTYNEQFF. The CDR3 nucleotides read TGTGCCAGCAGCGTAGGAACTTACAATGAGCAGTTCTTC. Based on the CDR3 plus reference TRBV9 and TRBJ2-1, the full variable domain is DSGVTQTPKHLITATGQRVTLRCSPRSGDLSVYWYQQSLDQGLQFLIQYYNGEERAKGNILERFSAQQFPDLHSELNLSSLELGDSALYFCASSVGTYNEQFFGPGTRLTVL.

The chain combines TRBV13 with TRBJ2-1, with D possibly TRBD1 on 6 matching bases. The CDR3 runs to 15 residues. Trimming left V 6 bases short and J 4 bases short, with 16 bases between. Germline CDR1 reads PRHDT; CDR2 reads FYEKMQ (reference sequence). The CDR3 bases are TGTGCCAGCAGACCCCCGCCGACAGGATACAATGAGCAGTTCTTC. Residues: CASRPPPTGYNEQFF.

As DNA, the CDR3 is TGTGCCATCAGCCGGGACAGGGACTCCTACGAGCAGTACTTC. It yields the protein CAISRDRDSYEQYF. This rearrangement joins TRBV10-3 to TRBJ2-7; 9 bases match TRBD1. This CDR3 spans 14 amino acids. In germline, CDR1 is ENHRY, CDR2 SYGVKD. V lost 6 bases to trimming and J lost 0 bases; unmatched junction nucleotides: 3.

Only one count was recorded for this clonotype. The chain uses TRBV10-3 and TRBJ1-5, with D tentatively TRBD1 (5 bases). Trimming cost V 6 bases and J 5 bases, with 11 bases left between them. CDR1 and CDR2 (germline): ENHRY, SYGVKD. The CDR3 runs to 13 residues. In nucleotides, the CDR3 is TGTGCCATCAGACCCGACAGATATCAGCCCCAGCATTTT. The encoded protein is CAIRPDRYQPQHF.

The CDR3 sequence is CASSQGAGPLNQPQHF. DNA for the CDR3: TGCGCCAGCAGTCAGGGAGCAGGACCGCTGAATCAGCCCCAGCATTTT. The chain is built from TRBV23-1 and TRBJ1-5; D not resolved. TRBV23-1 has ORF status, its function being uncertain. CDR3 size: 16 residues. V gave up 3 bases and J gave up 4 bases, with 16 bases separating them.

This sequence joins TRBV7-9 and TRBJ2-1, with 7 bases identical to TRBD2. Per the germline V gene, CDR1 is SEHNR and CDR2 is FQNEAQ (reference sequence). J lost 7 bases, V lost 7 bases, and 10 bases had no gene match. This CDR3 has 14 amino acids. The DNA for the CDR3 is TGTGCCAGCACGAAAACTAGCGCTATAAATGAGCAGTTCTTC. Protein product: CASTKTSAINEQFF.

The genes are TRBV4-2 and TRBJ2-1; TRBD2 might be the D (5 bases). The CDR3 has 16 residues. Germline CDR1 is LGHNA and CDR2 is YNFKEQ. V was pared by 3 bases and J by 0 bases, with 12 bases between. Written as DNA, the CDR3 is TGTGCCAGCAGCCACACAGCGGAAAGCTCCTACAATGAGCAGTTCTTC. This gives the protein CASSHTAESSYNEQFF.

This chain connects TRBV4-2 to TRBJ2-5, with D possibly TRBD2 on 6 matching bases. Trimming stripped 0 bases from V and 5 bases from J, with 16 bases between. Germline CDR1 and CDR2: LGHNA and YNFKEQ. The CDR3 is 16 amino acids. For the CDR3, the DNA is TGTGCCAGCAGCCAAGAAGGTCCCCAGGGAGGTGAGACCCAGTACTTC. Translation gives CASSQEGPQGGETQYF.